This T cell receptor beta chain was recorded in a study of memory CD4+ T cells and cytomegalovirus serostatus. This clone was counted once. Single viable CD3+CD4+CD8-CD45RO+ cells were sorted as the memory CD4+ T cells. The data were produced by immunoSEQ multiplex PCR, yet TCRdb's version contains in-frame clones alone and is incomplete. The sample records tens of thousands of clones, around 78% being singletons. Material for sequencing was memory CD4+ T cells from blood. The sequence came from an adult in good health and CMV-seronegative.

CDR3 region: CASSTRTGGFINSEAFF. Here the CDR3 DNA reads TGTGCCAGTAGTACAAGGACAGGGGGATTTATTAACTCTGAAGCTTTCTTT. This rearrangement joins TRBV19 to TRBJ1-1, with TRBD1 matching 10 bases. J lost 6 bases, V lost 4 bases, and 14 bases had no gene match. CDR3 length: 17 residues. The V gene's germline CDR1 is LNHDA and CDR2 SQIVND (reference sequence).